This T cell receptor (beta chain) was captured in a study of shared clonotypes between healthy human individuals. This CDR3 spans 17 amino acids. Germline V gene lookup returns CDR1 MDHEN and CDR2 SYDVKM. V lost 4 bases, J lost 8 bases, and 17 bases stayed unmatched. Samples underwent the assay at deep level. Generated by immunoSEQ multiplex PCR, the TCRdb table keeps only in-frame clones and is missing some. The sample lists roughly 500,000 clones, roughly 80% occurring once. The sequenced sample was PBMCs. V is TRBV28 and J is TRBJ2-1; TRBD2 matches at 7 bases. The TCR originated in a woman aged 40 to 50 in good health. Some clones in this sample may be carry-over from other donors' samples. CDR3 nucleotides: TGTGCCAGCAGTTCCCTTCGGAGGGCGGGAGTCGTGGATGAGCAGTTCTTC. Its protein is CASSSLRRAGVVDEQFF. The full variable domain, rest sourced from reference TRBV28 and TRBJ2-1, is DVKVTQSSRYLVKRTGEKVFLECVQDMDHENMFWYRQDPGLGLRLIYFSYDVKMKEKGDIPEGYSVSREKKERFSLILESASTNQTSMYLCASSSLRRAGVVDEQFFGPGTRLTVL.